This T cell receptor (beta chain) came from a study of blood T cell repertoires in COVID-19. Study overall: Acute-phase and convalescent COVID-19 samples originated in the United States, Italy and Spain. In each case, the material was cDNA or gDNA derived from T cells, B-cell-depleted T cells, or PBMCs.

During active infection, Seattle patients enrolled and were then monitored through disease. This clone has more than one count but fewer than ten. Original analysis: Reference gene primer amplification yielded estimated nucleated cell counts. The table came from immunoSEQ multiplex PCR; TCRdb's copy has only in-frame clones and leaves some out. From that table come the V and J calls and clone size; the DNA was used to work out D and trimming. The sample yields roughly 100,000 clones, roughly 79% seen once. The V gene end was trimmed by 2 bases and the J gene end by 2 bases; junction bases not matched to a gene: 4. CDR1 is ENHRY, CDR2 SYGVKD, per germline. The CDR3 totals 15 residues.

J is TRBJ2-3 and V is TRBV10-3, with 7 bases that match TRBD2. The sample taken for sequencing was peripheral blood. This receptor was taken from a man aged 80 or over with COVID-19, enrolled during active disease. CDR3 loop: CAISERLADTDTQYF. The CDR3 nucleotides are TGTGCCATCAGTGAGCGGCTAGCGGACACAGATACGCAGTATTTT.